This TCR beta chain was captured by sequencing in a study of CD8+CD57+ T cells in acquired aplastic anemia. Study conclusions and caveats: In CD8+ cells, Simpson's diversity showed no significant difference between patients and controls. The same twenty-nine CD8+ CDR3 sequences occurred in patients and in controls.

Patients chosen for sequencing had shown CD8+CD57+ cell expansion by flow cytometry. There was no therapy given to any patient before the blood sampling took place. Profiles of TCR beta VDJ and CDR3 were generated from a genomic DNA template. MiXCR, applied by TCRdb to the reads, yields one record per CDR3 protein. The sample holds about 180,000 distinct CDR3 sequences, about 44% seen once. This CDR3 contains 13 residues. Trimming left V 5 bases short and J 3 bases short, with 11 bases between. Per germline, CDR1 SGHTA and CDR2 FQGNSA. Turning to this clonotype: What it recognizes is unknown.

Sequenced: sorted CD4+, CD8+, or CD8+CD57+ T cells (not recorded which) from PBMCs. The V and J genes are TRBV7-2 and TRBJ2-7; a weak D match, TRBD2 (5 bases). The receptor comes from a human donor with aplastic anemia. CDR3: CASSQRRGYEQYF. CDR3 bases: TGTGCCAGCAGCCAACGACGGGGCTACGAGCAGTACTTC.